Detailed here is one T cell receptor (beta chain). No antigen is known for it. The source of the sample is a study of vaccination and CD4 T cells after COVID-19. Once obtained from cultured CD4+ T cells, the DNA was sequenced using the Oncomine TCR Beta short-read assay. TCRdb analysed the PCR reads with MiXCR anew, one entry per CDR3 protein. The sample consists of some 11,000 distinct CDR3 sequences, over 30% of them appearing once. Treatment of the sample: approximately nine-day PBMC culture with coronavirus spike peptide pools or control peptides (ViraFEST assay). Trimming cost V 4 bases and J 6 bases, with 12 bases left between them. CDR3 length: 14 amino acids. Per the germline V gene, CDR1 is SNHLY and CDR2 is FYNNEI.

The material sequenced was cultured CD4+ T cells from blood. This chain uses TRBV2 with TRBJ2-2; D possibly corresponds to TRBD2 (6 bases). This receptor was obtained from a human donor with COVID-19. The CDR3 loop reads CASSVTSEAGELFF. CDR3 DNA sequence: TGTGCCAGCAGTGTGACTAGTGAGGCCGGGGAGCTGTTTTTT.